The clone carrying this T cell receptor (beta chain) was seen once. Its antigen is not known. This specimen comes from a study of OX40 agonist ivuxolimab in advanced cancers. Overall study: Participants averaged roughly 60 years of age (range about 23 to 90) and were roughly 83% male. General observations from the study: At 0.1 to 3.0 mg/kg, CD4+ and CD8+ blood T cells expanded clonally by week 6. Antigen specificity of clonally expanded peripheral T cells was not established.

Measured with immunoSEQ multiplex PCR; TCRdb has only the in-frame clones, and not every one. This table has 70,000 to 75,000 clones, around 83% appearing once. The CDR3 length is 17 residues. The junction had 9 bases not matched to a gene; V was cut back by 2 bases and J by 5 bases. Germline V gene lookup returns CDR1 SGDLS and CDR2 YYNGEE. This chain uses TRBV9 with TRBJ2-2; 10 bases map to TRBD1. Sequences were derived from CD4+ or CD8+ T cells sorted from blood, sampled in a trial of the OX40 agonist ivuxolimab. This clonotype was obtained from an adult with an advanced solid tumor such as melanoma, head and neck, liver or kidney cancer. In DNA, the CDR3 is TGTGCCAGCAGCGTGGCGGGACAGGGGCTCAATACCGGGGAGCTGTTTTTT. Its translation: CASSVAGQGLNTGELFF.